The 27 T cell receptor beta chains in this list originate from one sample, sequenced in a study of blood T cell repertoires in COVID-19. Clones were read by immunoSEQ multiplex PCR, and TCRdb kept only the in-frame ones, dropping some. Of more than 95,000 clones detected, 88% appear once; the ten largest clones hold 7.6%. The sample comprised peripheral blood. All receptors derive from a man aged 45-65 years with acute or convalescent COVID-19.

This clone has more than one count but fewer than ten. In DNA, the CDR3 is TGTGCCAGCAAGACAGGGGGCAGGACTGAAGCTTTCTTT. It encodes CASKTGGRTEAFF. The chain is built from TRBV2 and TRBJ1-1; 10 bases agree with TRBD1. Trimming took 7 bases from V and 5 from J; bases not matched to a gene: 4. The CDR3 covers 13 residues. The germline V gene encodes CDR1 SNHLY and CDR2 FYNNEI. The entire variable domain, with the rest obtained from reference TRBV2 and TRBJ1-1, is as follows: EPEVTQTPSHQVTQMGQEVILRCVPISNHLYFYWYRQILGQKVEFLVSFYNNEISEKSEIFDDQFSVERPDGSNFTLKIRSTKLEDSAMYFCASKTGGRTEAFFGQGTRLTVV.

This chain links TRBV5-4 with TRBJ2-1, with 12 nucleotides matching TRBD2. The germline V gene encodes CDR1 SGHNT and CDR2 YYREEE (reference sequence). CDR3 length equals 16 residues. Germline trimming cut 5 bases from V and 3 bases from J; bases unmatched to any gene: 6. CDR3 bases: TGTGCCAGCAGAATGACTAGCGGGGGATTCTACAATGAGCAGTTCTTC. It codes for CASRMTSGGFYNEQFF.

The V call is TRBV5-4, the J call TRBJ1-2, with 11 bases that match TRBD1. CDR1 and CDR2 from the germline V gene are SGHNT and YYREEE (reference sequence). The CDR3 is made up of 17 amino acids. The V gene end was trimmed by 0 bases and the J gene end by 7 bases; junction bases not matched to a gene: 11. The DNA of the CDR3 is TGTGCCAGCAGCTTGGCCGCCCCTGGACAGGGGGCGGCTGGCTACACCTTC. Amino acids: CASSLAAPGQGAAGYTF.

The chain employs TRBV9 and TRBJ1-6; D unclear. This CDR3 is 15 amino acids long. Germline lookup yields CDR1 SGDLS and CDR2 YYNGEE. Trimming took off 0 bases at V and 6 bases at J, with 10 bases between the two ends. The CDR3 sequence is CASSVGGGTNSPLHF. The CDR3, as DNA: TGTGCCAGCAGCGTAGGAGGAGGTACTAATTCACCCCTCCACTTT.

The V gene is TRBV2, the J gene TRBJ1-2, with 7 bases lining up with TRBD1. The CDR3 extends over 16 amino acids. Trimming at V came to 6 bases and at J to 4 bases, leaving 14 bases not matched to a gene. From germline, CDR1 is SNHLY and CDR2 FYNNEI. This CDR3 reads CASSLTGSNQPYGYTF. Here the CDR3 DNA reads TGTGCCAGCAGCCTGACAGGGTCTAACCAACCCTATGGCTACACCTTC.

This rearrangement joins TRBV10-1 to TRBJ2-7; TRBD1 agrees at 12 bases. The CDR3 covers 19 residues. From germline, CDR1 is WNHNN and CDR2 SYGVQD (reference sequence). The J segment lost 2 bases and the V segment lost 5 bases, leaving 16 bases of the junction unmatched. The CDR3 nucleotides are TGCGCCAGCAGTTTGAGCCGGGACAGGGGGCAAGAACGAACCTACGAGCAGTACTTC. The encoded protein is CASSLSRDRGQERTYEQYF.

The chain employs TRBV6-6 and TRBJ2-1; D is undetermined. CDR1 is MNHNY and CDR2 is SVGAGI in the germline V gene (reference sequence). Trimming took off 4 bases at V and 0 bases at J, with 10 bases between the two ends. The CDR3 spans 15 residues. The CDR3 sequence: CASSFPWSSYNEQFF. DNA for the CDR3: TGTGCCAGCAGTTTTCCCTGGAGCTCCTACAATGAGCAGTTCTTC.

The chain couples TRBV19 to TRBJ2-2; 7 bases agree with TRBD1. Unmatched junction bases numbered 10, after V lost 6 bases and J lost 6 bases. This CDR3 contains 15 residues. Germline V gene lookup returns CDR1 LNHDA and CDR2 SQIVND (reference sequence). This CDR3 is CASSPDRESAGELFF. The CDR3 DNA reads TGTGCCAGTAGCCCCGACAGGGAAAGCGCCGGGGAGCTGTTTTTT.

This chain joins TRBV6-5 and TRBJ2-2; 8 nucleotides agree with TRBD2. This CDR3 has 15 residues. V lost 6 bases, J lost 5 bases, and 8 bases stayed unmatched. Germline values: CDR1 MNHEY, CDR2 SVGAGI. CDR3 nucleotides: TGTGCCAGCAGCCCCGGGGGGGCAAGTACCGGGGAGCTGTTTTTT. This codes for CASSPGGASTGELFF.

The V and J genes are TRBV27 and TRBJ2-7; no clear D. Trimming cost V 3 bases and J 3 bases, with 12 bases left between them. Germline V gene data show CDR1 as MNHEY and CDR2 as SMNVEV (reference sequence). The CDR3 has 14 residues. CDR3 loop: CASSFRRSDYEQYF. The CDR3 bases are TGTGCCAGCAGTTTCAGACGGAGCGACTACGAGCAGTACTTC.

The count of this clone is one. In the same sample, other DNA sequences code for this CDR3. The genes are TRBV18 and TRBJ1-2; D may be TRBD1 (5 bases). V was cut by 6 bases and J by 5 bases, with 10 bases left in between. Germline V CDR1 and CDR2: KGHSH, LQKENI. The CDR3 loop spans 12 amino acids. In DNA, the CDR3 is TGTGCCAGCTCCCTCAGGGCTTATGGCTACACCTTC. This gives the protein CASSLRAYGYTF.

This chain links TRBV5-1 with TRBJ2-1, with TRBD2 matching over 9 bases. The V and J ends lost 4 bases and 5 bases, in that order; junction bases with no gene match: 7. The CDR3 is 15 amino acids. In germline, CDR1 is SGHRS, CDR2 YFSETQ. The CDR3 region has the DNA TGCGCCAGCAGCCCCTTAGCGGGAGCGGACAATGAGCAGTTCTTC. This encodes CASSPLAGADNEQFF.

The V gene is TRBV7-7, the J gene TRBJ2-7, with 8 bases identical to TRBD1. The CDR3 covers 15 residues. In germline, CDR1 is SSHAT, CDR2 FNYEAQ (reference sequence). V lost 5 bases, J lost 2 bases, and 8 bases stayed unmatched. CDR3 DNA: TGTGCCAGCAGCCCCGGCCAGGGGGCCCCCTACGAGCAGTACTTC. Translated: CASSPGQGAPYEQYF.

The CDR3 spells CASSFSPYEQYF. The CDR3 DNA reads TGTGCCAGCAGCTTTTCTCCCTACGAGCAGTACTTC. The chain uses TRBV7-2 and TRBJ2-7, with D unclear. CDR3 length: 12 amino acids. Germline CDR1 reads SGHTA; CDR2 reads FQGNSA. V shed 3 bases and J shed 2 bases, with 5 bases lying between them.

The chain combines TRBV6-5 with TRBJ1-2; the match to TRBD1 covers 7 bases. The CDR3 consists of 12 residues. J gave up 8 bases and V 6 bases, and 6 bases lay outside the gene matches. Germline CDR1 and CDR2: MNHEY and SVGAGI. The CDR3 sequence: CASSRQGSGYTF. CDR3 DNA: TGTGCCAGCAGCAGACAGGGTTCCGGCTACACCTTC.

The chain has TRBV6-5 and TRBJ2-5; 9 bases are a match to TRBD1. The CDR3 extends over 15 amino acids. The ends lost 6 bases at V and 4 bases at J; junction bases unmatched: 9. Germline CDR1 reads MNHEY; CDR2 reads SVGAGI. CDR3 in amino acids: CASRLQGAGLETQYF. The CDR3 DNA reads TGTGCCAGCAGGCTACAGGGGGCGGGTTTAGAGACCCAGTACTTC.

CDR3 DNA sequence: TGTGCCAGCAGCTCACACCACAGGGGGGGGACTGAAGCTTTCTTT. Its protein is CASSSHHRGGTEAFF. The chain has TRBV5-6 and TRBJ1-1; TRBD1 agrees at 8 bases. The CDR3 length is 15 residues. The J segment lost 5 bases and the V segment lost 3 bases, leaving 9 bases of the junction unmatched. Germline CDR1 SGHDT, CDR2 YYEEEE. Full variable domain (missing parts from reference TRBV5-6 and TRBJ1-1): DAGVTQSPTHLIKTRGQQVTLRCSPKSGHDTVSWYQQALGQGPQFIFQYYEEEERQRGNFPDRFSGHQFPNYSSELNVNALLLGDSALYLCASSSHHRGGTEAFFGQGTRLTVV.

This chain connects TRBV7-7 to TRBJ2-5; 9 nucleotides align to TRBD2. The germline V gene has CDR1 SSHAT and CDR2 FNYEAQ (reference sequence). The CDR3 extends over 18 amino acids. V dropped 5 bases and J dropped 2; count of bases not matched to a gene: 15. CDR3 in DNA: TGTGCCAGCAGCCTGACCGTTCCGGGACTAGCAAAGCAAGAGACCCAGTACTTC. It specifies CASSLTVPGLAKQETQYF.

The chain joins TRBV7-9 to TRBJ2-1, with TRBD2 identical over 9 bases. This CDR3 has 16 amino acids. Germline lookup yields CDR1 SEHNR and CDR2 FQNEAQ (reference sequence). J gave up 7 bases and V 8 bases, and 15 bases lay outside the gene matches. This chain's CDR3 is CASSPDGTSKSNEQFF. In DNA, the CDR3 is TGTGCCAGCTCCCCGGATGGGACTAGCAAGAGTAATGAGCAGTTCTTC.

This chain joins TRBV5-1 and TRBJ2-5, with TRBD2 matching 11 bases. CDR1 SGHRS and CDR2 YFSETQ come from the germline V gene. The CDR3 is 16 amino acids. With V trimmed by 4 bases and J by 2 bases, 7 bases remained unmatched. The CDR3 DNA is TGCGCCAGCAGCAAAGGACTAGCGGGCGTACAAGAGACCCAGTACTTC. The encoded protein is CASSKGLAGVQETQYF.

The chain joins TRBV4-1 to TRBJ2-3, with D possibly matching TRBD1 (5 bases). V was shortened by 1 base and J by 4 bases, with 12 bases between the two germline ends. This CDR3 has 15 residues. CDR1 is MGHRA, CDR2 YSYEKL, per germline. DNA of the CDR3: TGCGCCAGCAGCCAAGGCCCCAGGGTGGCAGATACGCAGTATTTT. Translated: CASSQGPRVADTQYF.

The rearrangement uses TRBV29-1 and TRBJ1-1; D might be TRBD1 (6 bases). V was trimmed by 1 base and J by 8 bases, leaving 14 bases between them. The CDR3 runs to 13 residues. Germline loops: CDR1 SQVTM, CDR2 ANQGSEA. The DNA for the CDR3 is TGCAGCGTTGAAGTGGCGACAGGCCTAGAAGCTTTCTTT. Encoded protein: CSVEVATGLEAFF.

This clone was seen a handful of times. The rearrangement joins TRBV27 to TRBJ2-7; TRBD1 matches 11 bases. The length of the CDR3 is 16 residues. V shed 5 bases, J shed 2 bases, and the junction held 8 bases outside the gene matches. Per the germline V gene, CDR1 is MNHEY and CDR2 is SMNVEV (reference sequence). For the CDR3, the DNA is TGTGCCAGCAGTCGGCGGACAGGGGGCCTGACCTACGAGCAGTACTTC. This sequence encodes CASSRRTGGLTYEQYF.

V is TRBV25-1 and J is TRBJ1-2; D perhaps matches TRBD1 (6 bases). The CDR3 is 12 residues long. V was pared by 4 bases and J by 8 bases, with 11 bases between. Germline loops: CDR1 MGHDK, CDR2 SYGVNS. For the CDR3, the DNA is TGTGCCAGCAGTGGCGCAGGGGACGGCTACACCTTC. Translation: CASSGAGDGYTF.

The chain couples TRBV7-2 to TRBJ2-3; a possible D gene is TRBD2 (6 bases). Germline V gene data show CDR1 as SGHTA and CDR2 as FQGNSA. This CDR3 is built from 16 residues. The V and J ends lost 4 bases and 3 bases respectively, with 17 bases between them. CDR3 amino acids: CASSSTSPEGTDTQYF. In DNA form, the CDR3 reads TGTGCCAGCAGCTCCACTAGCCCCGAAGGAACAGATACGCAGTATTTT.

The V gene is TRBV5-1, the J gene TRBJ1-4; TRBD1 matches 11 bases. CDR1 SGHRS and CDR2 YFSETQ come from the germline V gene. The CDR3 sequence is 15 residues long. J was trimmed by 3 bases and V by 3 bases; bases with no gene match: 1. CDR3 nucleotides: TGCGCCAGCAGCTCGGGACAGGGGGCTAATGAAAAACTGTTTTTT. This codes for CASSSGQGANEKLFF.

This chain connects TRBV30 to TRBJ2-1, with 8 bases identical to TRBD1. Germline assignment: CDR1 GTSNPN and CDR2 SVGIG (reference sequence). Germline trimming cut 2 bases from V and 0 bases from J; bases unmatched to any gene: 18. The CDR3 spans 20 residues. As DNA, the CDR3 is TGTGCCTGGAGTACACCCCAGGGGGCTGGGGGCATCCCCTCCTACAATGAGCAGTTCTTC. Amino acid sequence: CAWSTPQGAGGIPSYNEQFF.